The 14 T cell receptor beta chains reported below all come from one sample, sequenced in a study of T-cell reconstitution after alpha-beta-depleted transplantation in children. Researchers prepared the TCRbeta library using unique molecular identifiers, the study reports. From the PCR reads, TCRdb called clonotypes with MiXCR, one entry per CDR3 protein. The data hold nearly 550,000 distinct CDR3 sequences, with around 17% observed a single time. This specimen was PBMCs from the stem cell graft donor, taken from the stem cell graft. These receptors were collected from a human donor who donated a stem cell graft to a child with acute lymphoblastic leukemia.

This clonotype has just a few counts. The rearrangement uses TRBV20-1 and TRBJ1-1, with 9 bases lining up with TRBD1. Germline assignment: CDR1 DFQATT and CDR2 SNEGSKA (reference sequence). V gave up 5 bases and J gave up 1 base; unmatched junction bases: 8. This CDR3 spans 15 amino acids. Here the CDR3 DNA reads TGCAGTGCTCGTGACCGGGACAGGGAGAACACTGAAGCTTTCTTT. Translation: CSARDRDRENTEAFF.

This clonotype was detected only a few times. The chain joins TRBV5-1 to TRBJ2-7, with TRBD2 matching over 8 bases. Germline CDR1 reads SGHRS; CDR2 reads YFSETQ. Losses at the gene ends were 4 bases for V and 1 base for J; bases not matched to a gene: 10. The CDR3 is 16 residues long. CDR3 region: CASSSLQLAVSYEQYF. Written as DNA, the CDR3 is TGCGCCAGCAGCAGCCTGCAACTAGCGGTTTCCTACGAGCAGTACTTC.

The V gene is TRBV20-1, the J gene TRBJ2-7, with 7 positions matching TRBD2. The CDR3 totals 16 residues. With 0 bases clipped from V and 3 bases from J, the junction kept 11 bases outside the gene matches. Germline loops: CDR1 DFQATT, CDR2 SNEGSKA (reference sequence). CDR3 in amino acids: CSARDQKREGIYEQYF. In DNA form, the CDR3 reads TGCAGTGCTAGAGATCAAAAGAGGGAGGGGATCTACGAGCAGTACTTC.

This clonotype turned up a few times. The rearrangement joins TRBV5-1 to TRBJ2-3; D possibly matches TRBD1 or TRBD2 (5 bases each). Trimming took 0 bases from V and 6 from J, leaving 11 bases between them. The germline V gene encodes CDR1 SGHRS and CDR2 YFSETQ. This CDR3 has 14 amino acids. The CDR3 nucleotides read TGCGCCAGCAGCTTGGATGGGGGTCCGGATACGCAGTATTTT. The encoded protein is CASSLDGGPDTQYF.

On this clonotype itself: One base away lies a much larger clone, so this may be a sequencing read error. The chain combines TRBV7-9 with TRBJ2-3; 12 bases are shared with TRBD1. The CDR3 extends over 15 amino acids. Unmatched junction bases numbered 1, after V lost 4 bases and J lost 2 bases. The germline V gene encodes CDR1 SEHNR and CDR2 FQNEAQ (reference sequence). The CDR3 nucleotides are TGTGCCAGCAGCTGGGGACAGGGGGCCACAGATACGCAGTATTTT. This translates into CASSWGQGATDTQYF.

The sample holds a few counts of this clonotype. The CDR3 spells CASSFPGVETQYF. In DNA form, the CDR3 reads TGCGCCAGCAGCTTTCCGGGGGTGGAGACCCAGTACTTC. The rearrangement joins TRBV5-1 to TRBJ2-5; perhaps TRBD2 as D (6 bases). CDR1 SGHRS and CDR2 YFSETQ come from the germline V gene. The V and J ends lost 2 bases and 5 bases respectively, with 10 bases between them. The CDR3 is 13 amino acids.

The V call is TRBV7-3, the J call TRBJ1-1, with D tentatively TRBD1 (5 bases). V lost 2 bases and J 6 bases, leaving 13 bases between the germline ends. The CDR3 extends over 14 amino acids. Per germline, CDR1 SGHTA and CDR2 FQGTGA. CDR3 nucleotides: TGTGCCAGCAGCTTAGGGGGGTATGCCCCTGAAGCTTTCTTT. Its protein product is CASSLGGYAPEAFF. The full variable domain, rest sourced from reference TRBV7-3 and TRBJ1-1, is GAGVSQTPSNKVTEKGKYVELRCDPISGHTALYWYRQSLGQGPEFLIYFQGTGAADDSGLPNDRFFAVRPEGSVSTLKIQRTERGDSAVYLCASSLGGYAPEAFFGQGTRLTVV.

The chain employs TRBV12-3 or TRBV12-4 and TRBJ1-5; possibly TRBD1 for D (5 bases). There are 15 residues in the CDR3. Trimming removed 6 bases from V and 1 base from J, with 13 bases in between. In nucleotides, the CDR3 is TGTGCCAGCAGGGCGGGGGGAAACAGCAATCAGCCCCAGCATTTT. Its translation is CASRAGGNSNQPQHF.

This CDR3 reads CASSQSRDRVYGYTF. The CDR3 bases are TGTGCCAGCAGCCAATCCCGGGACAGGGTCTATGGCTACACCTTC. The chain combines TRBV16 with TRBJ1-2; TRBD1 matches at 9 bases. The CDR3 is made up of 15 amino acids. CDR1 is KGHSY, CDR2 FQNENV, per germline. V shed 0 bases and J 4 bases; nucleotides not matched to a gene: 3.

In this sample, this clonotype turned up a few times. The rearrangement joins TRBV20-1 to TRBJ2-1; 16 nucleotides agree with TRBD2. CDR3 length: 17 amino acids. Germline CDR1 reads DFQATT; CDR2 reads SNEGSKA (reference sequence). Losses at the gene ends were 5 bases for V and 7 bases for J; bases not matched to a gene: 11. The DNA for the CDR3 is TGCAGTGCTCGCCCCGGGACTAGCGGGAGGGCCGGGAATGAGCAGTTCTTC. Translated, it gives CSARPGTSGRAGNEQFF.

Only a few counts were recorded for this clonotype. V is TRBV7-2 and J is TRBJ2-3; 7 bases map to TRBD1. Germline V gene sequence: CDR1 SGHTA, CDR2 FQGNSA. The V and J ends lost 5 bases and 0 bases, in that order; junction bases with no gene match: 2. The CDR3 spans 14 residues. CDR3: CASSGQDSTDTQYF. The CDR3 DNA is TGTGCCAGCAGCGGACAGGACAGCACAGATACGCAGTATTTT.

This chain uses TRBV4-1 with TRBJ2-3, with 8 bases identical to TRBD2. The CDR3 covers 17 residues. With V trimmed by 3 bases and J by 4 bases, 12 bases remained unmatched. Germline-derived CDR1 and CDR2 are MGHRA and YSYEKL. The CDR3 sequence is CASSHLGLARGADTQYF. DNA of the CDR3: TGCGCCAGCAGCCATCTCGGACTAGCCCGGGGAGCAGATACGCAGTATTTT.

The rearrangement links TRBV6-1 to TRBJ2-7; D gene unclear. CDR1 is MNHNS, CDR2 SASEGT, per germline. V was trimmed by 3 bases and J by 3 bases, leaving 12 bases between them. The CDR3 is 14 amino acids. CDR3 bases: TGTGCCAGCAGTGATTTAGGGCCAGACTACGAGCAGTACTTC. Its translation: CASSDLGPDYEQYF.

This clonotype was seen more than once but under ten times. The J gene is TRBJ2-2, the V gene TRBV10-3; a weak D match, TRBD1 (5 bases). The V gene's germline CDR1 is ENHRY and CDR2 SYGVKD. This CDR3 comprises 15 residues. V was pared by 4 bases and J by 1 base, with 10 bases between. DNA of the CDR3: TGTGCCATCAGTGGGACACCCTTGAACACCGGGGAGCTGTTTTTT. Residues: CAISGTPLNTGELFF.